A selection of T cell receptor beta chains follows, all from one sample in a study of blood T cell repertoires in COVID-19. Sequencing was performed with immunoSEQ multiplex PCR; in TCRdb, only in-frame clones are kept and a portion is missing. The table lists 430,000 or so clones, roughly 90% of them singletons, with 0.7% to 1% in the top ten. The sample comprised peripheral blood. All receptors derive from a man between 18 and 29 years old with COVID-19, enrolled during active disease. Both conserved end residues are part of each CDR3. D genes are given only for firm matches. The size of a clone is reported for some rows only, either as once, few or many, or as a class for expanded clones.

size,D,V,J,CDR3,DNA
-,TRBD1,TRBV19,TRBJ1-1,CASSISGTGPEAFF,TGTGCCAGTAGTATTTCCGGGACAGGGCCTGAAGCTTTCTTT
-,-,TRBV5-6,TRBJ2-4,CASSLLGVDLSNIQYF,TGTGCCAGCAGCTTGCTAGGGGTCGATTTGTCGAACATTCAGTACTTC
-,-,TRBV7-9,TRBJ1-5,CASSLENQPQHF,TGTGCCAGCAGCTTGGAGAATCAGCCCCAGCATTTT
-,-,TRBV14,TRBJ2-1,CASSQDLAGTREQFF,TGTGCCAGCAGCCAAGATCTTGCGGGAACTCGTGAGCAGTTCTTC
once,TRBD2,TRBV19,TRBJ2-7,CASRSTSGNYEQYF,TGTGCCAGTAGGTCGACTAGCGGGAACTACGAGCAGTACTTC
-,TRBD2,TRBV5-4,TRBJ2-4,CASSSTYELAGGAKNIQYF,TGTGCCAGCAGCTCGACCTATGAACTAGCGGGAGGGGCCAAAAACATTCAGTACTTC
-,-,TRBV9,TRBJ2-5,CASSVGTPRGETQYF,TGTGCCAGCAGCGTGGGGACACCGAGGGGAGAGACCCAGTACTTC
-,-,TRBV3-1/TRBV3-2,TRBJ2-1,CASSSMPGEQFF,TGTGCCAGCAGCTCCATGCCGGGGGAGCAGTTCTTC
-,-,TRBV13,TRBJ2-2,CASSPYRGAHTNTGELFF,TGTGCCAGCAGCCCATATCGGGGGGCCCACACGAACACCGGGGAGCTGTTTTTT
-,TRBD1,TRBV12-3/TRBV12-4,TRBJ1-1,CASSFTGAEAFF,TGTGCCAGCAGTTTTACAGGGGCTGAAGCTTTCTTT
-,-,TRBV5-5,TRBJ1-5,CASSLVAISNQPQHF,TGTGCCAGCAGCTTGGTTGCTATTAGCAATCAGCCCCAGCATTTT
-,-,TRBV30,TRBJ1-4,CAWSKQIVANEKLFF,TGTGCCTGGAGTAAACAGATAGTAGCTAATGAAAAACTGTTTTTT
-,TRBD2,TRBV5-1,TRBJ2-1,CASSWASGGQYNEQFF,TGCGCCAGCAGCTGGGCTAGCGGGGGGCAATACAATGAGCAGTTCTTC